This TCR beta chain was recorded in a study of radiotherapy plus CTLA-4 blockade in lung cancer. About the research overall: Patients showed objective responses in 15% to 20% of cases and disease control in under 40%. Regarding the study as a whole: Researchers report tumor-derived TCR clones expanding in blood after radiotherapy plus ipilimumab. Response was reportedly best predicted by early blood T cell clone dynamics, with interferon-beta.

Libraries were prepared by immunoSEQ multiplex PCR; TCRdb keeps only in-frame clonotypes and omits some of them. This sample has about 88,000 clones, with 72% found just once. Treatment of patients with chemo-refractory metastatic non-small-cell lung cancer consisted of focal radiation plus CTLA-4 blockade with ipilimumab. Germline V gives CDR1 WNHNN, CDR2 SYGVQD (reference sequence). The CDR3 runs to 21 residues. V was clipped by 0 bases and J by 4 bases; unmatched bases: 18. Regarding this clone: Its antigen is not known.

Sequenced here: peripheral blood, sampled from a patient treated with radiotherapy plus ipilimumab. This TCR derives from a human donor with non-small cell lung cancer that progressed on radiotherapy plus ipilimumab. This chain joins TRBV10-1 and TRBJ1-6, with TRBD1 identical over 7 bases. CDR3 nucleotide sequence: TGCGCCAGCAGTGAGTCCGAGAGGGGGTTGACAGGGCGGCCATATAATTCACCCCTCCACTTT. It translates to CASSESERGLTGRPYNSPLHF.